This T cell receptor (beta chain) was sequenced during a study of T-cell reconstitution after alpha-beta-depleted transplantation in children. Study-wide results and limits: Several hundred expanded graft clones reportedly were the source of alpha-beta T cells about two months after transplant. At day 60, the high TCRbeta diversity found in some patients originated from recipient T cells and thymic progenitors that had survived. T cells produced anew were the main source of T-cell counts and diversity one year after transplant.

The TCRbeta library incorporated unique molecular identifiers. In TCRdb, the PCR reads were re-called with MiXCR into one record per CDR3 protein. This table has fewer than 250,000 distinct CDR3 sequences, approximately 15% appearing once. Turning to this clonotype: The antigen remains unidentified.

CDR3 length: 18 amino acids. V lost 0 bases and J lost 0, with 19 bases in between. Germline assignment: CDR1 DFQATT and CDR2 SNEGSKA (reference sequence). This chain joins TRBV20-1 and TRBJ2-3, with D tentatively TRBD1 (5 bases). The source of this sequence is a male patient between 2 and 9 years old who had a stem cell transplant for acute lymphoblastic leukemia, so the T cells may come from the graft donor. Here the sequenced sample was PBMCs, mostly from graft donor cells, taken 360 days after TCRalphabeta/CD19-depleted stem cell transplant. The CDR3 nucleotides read TGCAGTGCTAGAGATGAAGGGGCGACAGTCCCTAGCACAGATACGCAGTATTTT. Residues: CSARDEGATVPSTDTQYF.